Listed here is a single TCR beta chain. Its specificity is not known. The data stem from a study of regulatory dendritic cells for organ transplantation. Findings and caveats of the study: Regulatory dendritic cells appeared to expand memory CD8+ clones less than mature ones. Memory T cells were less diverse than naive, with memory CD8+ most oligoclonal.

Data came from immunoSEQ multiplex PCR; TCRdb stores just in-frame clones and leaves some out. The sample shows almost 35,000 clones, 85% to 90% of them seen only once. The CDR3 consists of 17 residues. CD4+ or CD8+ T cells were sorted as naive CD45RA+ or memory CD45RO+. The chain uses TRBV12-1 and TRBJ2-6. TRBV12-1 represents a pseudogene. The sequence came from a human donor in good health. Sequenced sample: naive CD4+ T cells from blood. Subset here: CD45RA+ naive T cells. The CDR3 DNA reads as TGTGCCAGCAGCTCGCCGTCTCCCTTCTCTGGGGCCAACGTCCTGACTTTC. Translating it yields CASSSPSPFSGANVLTF.